A selection of T cell receptor beta chains follows, all from one sample in a study of blood T cell repertoires in COVID-19. Repertoires were generated with immunoSEQ multiplex PCR, while TCRdb's copy carries only in-frame clones and drops some. This table has some 300,000 clones, roughly nine tenths appearing once. The specimen sequenced was peripheral blood. The receptors were gathered from a woman between 25 and 40 years old with COVID-19, enrolled during active disease. The CDR3 runs from the conserved cysteine through the conserved F or W. D genes are given only for firm matches. Rows may omit the clone size; those that give it use once, few, many or a size class.

TRBV7-2	-	-	TRBJ2-2	TGTGCCAGCAGCTTAGCGCACACACGTGGCACCGGGGAGCTGTTTTTT	CASSLAHTRGTGELFF
TRBV5-1	TRBD1	-	TRBJ2-3	TGCGCCAGCAGCTCTTGGACAGGGGGCACAGATACGCAGTATTTT	CASSSWTGGTDTQYF
TRBV2	TRBD1	-	TRBJ2-1	TGTGCCAGCAGTGAAAGCAGGGGGTCGAATGAGCAGTTCTTC	CASSESRGSNEQFF
TRBV19	TRBD1	once	TRBJ1-2	TGTGCCAGTAGTAGACAGGGGGCTGGCGGCTACACCTTC	CASSRQGAGGYTF
TRBV6-5	-	few	TRBJ1-6	TGTGCCAGCGACGGGGAAAGGAATTCACCCCTCCACTTT	CASDGERNSPLHF
TRBV6-1	TRBD1	-	TRBJ1-6	TGTGCCGGCGGGGACAGGGAGAATTCACCCCTCCACTTT	CAGGDRENSPLHF
TRBV3-1/TRBV3-2	TRBD1	-	TRBJ1-6	TGTGCCAGCAGCCAAGTTGGACAGGGGGCAAGGTCACCCCTCCACTTT	CASSQVGQGARSPLHF
TRBV18	-	-	TRBJ1-6	TGTGCCAGCTCACTCTGGGCCGTAGACTATAATTCACCCCTCCACTTT	CASSLWAVDYNSPLHF
TRBV5-4	-	-	TRBJ2-2	TGTGCCATACAGGGTAACGGGGAGCTGTTTTTT	CAIQGNGELFF
TRBV27	TRBD2	-	TRBJ2-5	TGTGCCAGCAGCGGACTAGAGCAAGAGACCCAGTACTTC	CASSGLEQETQYF
TRBV28	TRBD1	-	TRBJ1-5	TGTGCCAGCACCCTAGGGACAGGCCCTACCGGTGAGGCCCAGCATTTT	CASTLGTGPTGEAQHF
TRBV30	-	-	TRBJ2-7	TGTGCCTGGAGTGTGGGCAGGGGCTACGAGCAGTACTTC	CAWSVGRGYEQYF
TRBV5-3	-	-	TRBJ1-5	TGTGCCAGAAGCTTGGAATGTGGCGGGCAGGTGATAATCAATCAGCCCCAGCATTTT	CARSLECGGQVIINQPQHF
TRBV7-2	-	-	TRBJ2-5	TGTGCCGGCAGCTTAAGTAGACAGCAAGAGACCCAGTACTTC	CAGSLSRQQETQYF
TRBV4-3	-	-	TRBJ1-3	TGCGCCAGCAGTCCCTCAGCTGGAAACACCATATATTTT	CASSPSAGNTIYF
TRBV6-6	-	-	TRBJ1-1	TGTGCCAGCAGTTACTCCTGGCCGGGGGGGAACACTGAAGCTTTCTTT	CASSYSWPGGNTEAFF
TRBV5-1	-	once	TRBJ2-1	TGCGCCAGCAGCTTGGCTAGCCTCTACAATGAGCAGTTCTTC	CASSLASLYNEQFF
TRBV5-5	TRBD1	-	TRBJ1-5	TGTGCCAGCAGTCAGGGACAGGGGAACCAGCCCCAGCATTTT	CASSQGQGNQPQHF
TRBV13	-	-	TRBJ1-1	TGTGCCAGCAGGTCACTCACAGGGACGACTGAAGCTTTCTTT	CASRSLTGTTEAFF
TRBV7-2	TRBD1	once	TRBJ1-3	TGTGCCAGCAGCCAGGACAGGGGAAACACCATATATTTT	CASSQDRGNTIYF
TRBV2	-	-	TRBJ2-5	TGTGCCAGCAGTGAACTAGGTTTTTGGGTGACCCAGTACTTC	CASSELGFWVTQYF
TRBV2	-	once	TRBJ2-5	TGTGCCAGCCAACAAGAGACCCAGTACTTC	CASQQETQYF
TRBV24-1	-	-	TRBJ1-1	TGTGCCACCAGTGACCCGGACAGCACTGAAGCTTTCTTT	CATSDPDSTEAFF
TRBV6-4	TRBD2	-	TRBJ2-1	TGTGCCACCTCTAGCGGGGGGCCCTCTGGTGAGCAGTTCTTC	CATSSGGPSGEQFF
TRBV23-1	TRBD1	-	TRBJ1-1	TGCGCCAGCCCTTCGACAGGGACGAACACTGAAGCTTTCTTT	CASPSTGTNTEAFF
TRBV9	-	-	TRBJ1-1	TGTGCCAGCAGCGTAGCAGGGGCCACTGAAGCTTTCTTT	CASSVAGATEAFF
TRBV7-2	TRBD1	-	TRBJ2-6	TGTGCCAGCAGCTCTCGGACAGGAACTGGGGCCAACGTCCTGACTTTC	CASSSRTGTGANVLTF
TRBV2	TRBD2	-	TRBJ2-5	TGTGCCAGCAGTGAAACGGGACTAGCTCAAGGAGAGACCCAGTACTTC	CASSETGLAQGETQYF
TRBV4-1	-	-	TRBJ1-1	TGCGCCAGCAGCCAAGAGGCGGGAATGAACACTGAAGCTTTCTTT	CASSQEAGMNTEAFF
TRBV7-9	-	-	TRBJ2-1	TGTGCCTGTTCAAAAACAGAAAAGCAGTTCTTC	CACSKTEKQFF
TRBV5-4	-	-	TRBJ2-2	TGTGCCAGCAGCTTGCAGGGGAACATCGCCGGGGAGCTGTTTTTT	CASSLQGNIAGELFF
TRBV3-1/TRBV3-2	TRBD2	once	TRBJ2-3	TGTGCCAGCAGCCAAGATAGAGGCGGGGGTAGCACAGATACGCAGTATTTT	CASSQDRGGGSTDTQYF
TRBV7-8	-	-	TRBJ1-2	TGTGCCAGCAGCCCATCGTCAAGCCCTTTCGCCTATGGCTACACCTTC	CASSPSSSPFAYGYTF
TRBV23-1	-	-	TRBJ2-6	TGCGCCAGCAGTCCAGGGGTCAGGGGAGCCTCTGGGGCCAACGTCCTGACTTTC	CASSPGVRGASGANVLTF
TRBV3-1/TRBV3-2	-	-	TRBJ1-6	TGTGCCAGCAGCCCCACGGCGGGGGATTCACCCCTCCACTTT	CASSPTAGDSPLHF
TRBV28	-	-	TRBJ2-1	TGTGCCAGCAGTCCTCGGGACAATTCCTACAATGAGCAGTTCTTC	CASSPRDNSYNEQFF
TRBV19	TRBD2	-	TRBJ2-3	TGTGCCAGTAGTATATACGGGGGGAACGCAGATACGCAGTATTTT	CASSIYGGNADTQYF
TRBV7-3	TRBD1	once	TRBJ2-3	TGTGCCAGCAGCTTCGACAGGGGGAGCACAGATACGCAGTATTTT	CASSFDRGSTDTQYF
TRBV10-3	TRBD1	-	TRBJ1-2	TGTGCCATCAGCGCACAGGGGGCGGACGGCTACACCTTC	CAISAQGADGYTF
TRBV2	-	-	TRBJ1-4	TGTGCCAGCAGTGAAGAGCTCGGGGTTCGACGGGAAAAACTGTTTTTT	CASSEELGVRREKLFF
TRBV5-8	TRBD1	-	TRBJ1-5	TGTGCCAGCAGCCGCAGGGGGAACAATCAGCCCCAGCATTTT	CASSRRGNNQPQHF
TRBV7-9	-	-	TRBJ2-6	TGTGCCAGCAGCATTGACGGGGCTGGGGCCAACGTCCTGACTTTC	CASSIDGAGANVLTF
TRBV29-1	TRBD1	-	TRBJ1-1	TGCAGCGCTGGGACAGTGAACACTGAAGCTTTCTTT	CSAGTVNTEAFF
TRBV18	-	-	TRBJ2-2	TGTGCCAGCTCACCTCTTAGCGCACGGGCGAGGACCGGGGAGCTGTTTTTT	CASSPLSARARTGELFF
TRBV21-1	-	-	TRBJ1-6	TGTGCCAGCAGCACGGACAGGGGTTCAGAGTCACCCCTCCACTTT	CASSTDRGSESPLHF
TRBV15	TRBD2	-	TRBJ2-1	TGTGCCACCAGCAGAAGCGGGGGGGGCTCCTACAATGAGCAGTTCTTC	CATSRSGGGSYNEQFF
TRBV9	TRBD1	-	TRBJ2-1	TGTGCCAGCAGCGTAGAGGGACAGGGGGTGGATGAGCAGTTCTTC	CASSVEGQGVDEQFF
TRBV12-3/TRBV12-4	-	-	TRBJ2-1	TGTGCCAGCACCCTCTCCTACAATGAGCAGTTCTTC	CASTLSYNEQFF
TRBV5-8	-	-	TRBJ1-1	TGTGCCAGCAGCCCACGGACACCCGATTCCACTGAAGCTTTCTTT	CASSPRTPDSTEAFF
TRBV4-2	-	once	TRBJ2-5	TGTGCCAGCAGCCAAAAGGAGTACACAGGGGAGACCCAGTACTTC	CASSQKEYTGETQYF
TRBV4-2	-	-	TRBJ2-5	TGTGCCAGCAGCCAAGGGACGTCAAGGGGCACGGAGACCCAGTACTTC	CASSQGTSRGTETQYF
TRBV5-1	-	-	TRBJ1-4	TGCGCCAGCAGGGCAACCCACAGGGAGACTAATGAAAAACTGTTTTTT	CASRATHRETNEKLFF